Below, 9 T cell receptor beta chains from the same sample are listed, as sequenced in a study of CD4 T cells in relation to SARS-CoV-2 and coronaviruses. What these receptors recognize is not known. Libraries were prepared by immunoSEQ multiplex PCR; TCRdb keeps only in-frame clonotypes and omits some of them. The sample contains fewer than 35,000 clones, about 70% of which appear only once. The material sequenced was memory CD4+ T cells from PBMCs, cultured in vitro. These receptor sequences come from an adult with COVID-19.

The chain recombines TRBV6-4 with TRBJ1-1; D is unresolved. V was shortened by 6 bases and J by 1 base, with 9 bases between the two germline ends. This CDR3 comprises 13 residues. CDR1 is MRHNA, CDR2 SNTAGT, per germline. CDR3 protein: CASSSQWNTEAFF. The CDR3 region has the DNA TGTGCCAGCAGCTCACAATGGAACACTGAAGCTTTCTTT.

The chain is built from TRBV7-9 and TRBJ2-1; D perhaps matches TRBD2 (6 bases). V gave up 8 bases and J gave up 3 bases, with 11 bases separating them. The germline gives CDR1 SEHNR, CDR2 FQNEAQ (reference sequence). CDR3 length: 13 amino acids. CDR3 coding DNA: TGTGCCAGCGGTAGCGGTCGCTACAATGAGCAGTTCTTC. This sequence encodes CASGSGRYNEQFF.

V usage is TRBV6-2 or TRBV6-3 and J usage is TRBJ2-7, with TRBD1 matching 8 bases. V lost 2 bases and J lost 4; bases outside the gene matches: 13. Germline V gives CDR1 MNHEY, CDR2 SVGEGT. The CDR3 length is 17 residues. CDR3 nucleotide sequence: TGTGCCAGCAGTTACCCGCATGACAGGGGTGGGGTTTACGAGCAGTACTTC. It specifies CASSYPHDRGGVYEQYF.

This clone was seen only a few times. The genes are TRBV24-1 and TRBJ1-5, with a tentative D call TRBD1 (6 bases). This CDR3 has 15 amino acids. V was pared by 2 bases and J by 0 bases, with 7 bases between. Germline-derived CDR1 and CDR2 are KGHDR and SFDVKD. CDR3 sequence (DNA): TGTGCCACCAGTGATTCCAGGGGTAGCAATCAGCCCCAGCATTTT. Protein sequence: CATSDSRGSNQPQHF.

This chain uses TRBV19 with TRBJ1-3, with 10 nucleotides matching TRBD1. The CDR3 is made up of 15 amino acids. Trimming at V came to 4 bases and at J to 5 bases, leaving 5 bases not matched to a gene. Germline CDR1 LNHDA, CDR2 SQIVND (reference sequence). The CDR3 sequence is CASSTGQGLRNTIYF. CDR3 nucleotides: TGTGCCAGTAGTACGGGACAGGGGTTACGAAACACCATATATTTT.

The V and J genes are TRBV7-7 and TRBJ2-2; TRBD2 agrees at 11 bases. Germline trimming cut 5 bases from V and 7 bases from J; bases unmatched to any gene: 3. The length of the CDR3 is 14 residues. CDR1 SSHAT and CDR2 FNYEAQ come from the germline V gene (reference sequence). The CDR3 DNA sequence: TGTGCCAGCAGCCTAGGGACTAGCGGCGGGGAGCTGTTTTTT. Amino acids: CASSLGTSGGELFF.

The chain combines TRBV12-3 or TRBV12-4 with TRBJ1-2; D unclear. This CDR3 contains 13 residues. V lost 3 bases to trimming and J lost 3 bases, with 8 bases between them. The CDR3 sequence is CASSLTRDYGYTF. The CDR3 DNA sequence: TGTGCCAGCAGTTTGACAAGGGACTATGGCTACACCTTC.

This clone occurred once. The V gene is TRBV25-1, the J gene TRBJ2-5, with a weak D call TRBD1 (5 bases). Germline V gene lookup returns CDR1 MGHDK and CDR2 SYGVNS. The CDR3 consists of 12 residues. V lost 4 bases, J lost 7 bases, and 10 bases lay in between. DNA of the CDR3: TGTGCCAGCAGTGGGGGCCCGGGGACCCAGTACTTC. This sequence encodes CASSGGPGTQYF.

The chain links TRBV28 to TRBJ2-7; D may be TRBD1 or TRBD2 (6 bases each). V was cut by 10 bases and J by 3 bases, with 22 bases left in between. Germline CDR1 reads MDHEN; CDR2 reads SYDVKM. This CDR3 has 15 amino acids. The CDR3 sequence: CATVGGGGISYEQYF. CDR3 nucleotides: TGTGCCACCGTAGGAGGAGGGGGTATTAGCTACGAGCAGTACTTC. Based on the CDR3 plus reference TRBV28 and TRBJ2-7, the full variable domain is DVKVTQSSRYLVKRTGEKVFLECVQDMDHENMFWYRQDPGLGLRLIYFSYDVKMKEKGDIPEGYSVSREKKERFSLILESASTNQTSMYLCATVGGGGISYEQYFGPGTRLTVT.